The rows below give T cell receptor beta chains drawn from one sample of a study of preoperative IRX-2 immunotherapy in early breast cancer. Profiling relied on immunoSEQ multiplex PCR, and the TCRdb table lists in-frame clones only, not all of them. The sample holds roughly 3,500 clones, 79% seen once. The sequences come from tumor tissue, collected after IRX-2 immunotherapy. These receptors all come from a human donor with breast cancer. Both conserved end residues are part of each CDR3. A D gene is named only where the DNA matches it firmly. The size entry is marked missing in some rows and otherwise reads once, few, many or a size class.

D | J | V | size | DNA | CDR3
TRBD1 | TRBJ2-5 | TRBV6-8 | - | TGTGCCAGCAGAGGGGGCCGAGAGACCCAGTACTTC | CASRGGRETQYF
- | TRBJ1-4 | TRBV5-1 | - | TGCGCTAGCACCGAAGGGAGGGAGAGCTTTAGATCTAATGAAAAACTGTTTTTT | CASTEGRESFRSNEKLFF
- | TRBJ1-2 | TRBV6-8 | - | TGTGCCAGCAGTTACTCGTGGGCGCGTGCCAACTATGGCTACACCTTC | CASSYSWARANYGYTF
- | TRBJ1-6 | TRBV12-5 | few | TGTGCTAGTGGTTTGGGGAGGTTCACGGGGAATTCACCCCTCCACTTT | CASGLGRFTGNSPLHF
TRBD2 | TRBJ2-4 | TRBV5-1 | - | TGCGCCAGCACCCCCCGGGGGGAACTAGCCAAAAACATTCAGTACTTC | CASTPRGELAKNIQYF
TRBD1 | TRBJ1-1 | TRBV5-1 | - | TGCGCCAGCAAAAGGACAGGGGGAGACACTGAAGCTTTCTTT | CASKRTGGDTEAFF
- | TRBJ1-5 | TRBV10-3 | - | TGTGCCATCAGTGAGGGTCGTGACAATCAGCCCCAGCATTTT | CAISEGRDNQPQHF
- | TRBJ1-2 | TRBV11-3 | - | TGTGCCAGCAGCTTAGGAGGGTTTCACTATGGCTACACCTTC | CASSLGGFHYGYTF
- | TRBJ1-1 | TRBV11-3 | few | TGTGCCAGCAGCTTAGTGCGTCAGGGGATGGGAGCTTTCTTT | CASSLVRQGMGAFF
- | TRBJ2-6 | TRBV6-8 | - | TGTGCCAGCAGTCCGAACTCTGGGGCCAACGTCCTGACTTTC | CASSPNSGANVLTF
TRBD2 | TRBJ2-7 | TRBV15 | - | TGTGCCACCAGCAGAGAGGGGGGGTCCTCCTACGAGCAGTACTTC | CATSREGGSSYEQYF
TRBD2 | TRBJ2-1 | TRBV7-6 | - | TGTGCCAGCAGCAAACGGACTAGCGGAATCTACAATGAGCAGTTCTTC | CASSKRTSGIYNEQFF
- | TRBJ2-1 | TRBV1 | few | TGCGCCAGCAGCCCTCGGGACAGGGACCCCAATGAGCAGTTCTTC | CASSPRDRDPNEQFF
- | TRBJ2-5 | TRBV6-8 | - | TGTGCCATCGGGGTGACCCTCGATGAGACCCAGTACTTC | CAIGVTLDETQYF
TRBD1 | TRBJ1-4 | TRBV6-8 | - | TGTGCCAGCCAACAGGGGCAACGTCTTGAAAAACTGTTTTTT | CASQQGQRLEKLFF
- | TRBJ2-6 | TRBV11-3 | - | TGTGCCAGCAGCTTTTCATTGGCCTCTGGGGCCAACGTCCTGACTTTC | CASSFSLASGANVLTF
- | TRBJ1-1 | TRBV23-1 | once | TGCGCCAGCAGCCAAGATAATCTGTCCGGACTTCGGGGTAGGAGCACTGAAGCTTTCTTT | CASSQDNLSGLRGRSTEAFF
TRBD1 | TRBJ1-1 | TRBV15 | - | TGTGCCACCAGCATCCGGACAGGGGGCTTCACTGAAGCTTTCTTT | CATSIRTGGFTEAFF
- | TRBJ1-1 | TRBV28 | - | TGTGCCAGCAGTTCCCCACGTGGGGCAGGTGAAGCTTTCTTT | CASSSPRGAGEAFF
- | TRBJ2-7 | TRBV6-1 | - | TGTGCCAGCAGTGAAGGGGAGGAAGCCTACGAGCAGTACTTC | CASSEGEEAYEQYF
- | TRBJ2-3 | TRBV28 | - | TGTGCCAGCAGCCCACAGGGGACTAGCACAGATACGCAGTATTTT | CASSPQGTSTDTQYF
- | TRBJ2-3 | TRBV7-1 | - | TGTGCCAGCAGCTTAACAGCTAGCACAGATACGCAGTATTTT | CASSLTASTDTQYF
- | TRBJ2-7 | TRBV28 | - | TGTGCCAGCAGTGCCGGCGCGTACAACCCCTCCTACGAGCAGTACTTC | CASSAGAYNPSYEQYF
TRBD1 | TRBJ2-7 | TRBV6-8 | - | TGTGCCAGCAGTTCTGGGGACAGCTACGAGCAGTACTTC | CASSSGDSYEQYF
TRBD2 | TRBJ2-7 | TRBV18 | - | TGTGCCAGCTCACCACCGCGGGGGGCCCACTCCTACGAGCAGTACTTC | CASSPPRGAHSYEQYF
- | TRBJ2-6 | TRBV6-8 | - | TGTGCCAGCAGTTTAATCGGCAGTACCCTTGACGTCCTGACTTTC | CASSLIGSTLDVLTF
TRBD1 | TRBJ2-7 | TRBV5-1 | - | TGCGCCAGCAGCTTTCTGACAGGGGGTAATCACGAGCAGTACTTC | CASSFLTGGNHEQYF
TRBD1 | TRBJ1-1 | TRBV6-8 | - | TGTGCCAGCAAACCAGGGGGCAGTTACACTGAAGCTTTCTTT | CASKPGGSYTEAFF
TRBD2 | TRBJ2-7 | TRBV11-3 | - | TGTGCCAGCAGCTTATTTTCGGGAGGGCCTGGCGAGCAGTACTTC | CASSLFSGGPGEQYF
- | TRBJ2-7 | TRBV1 | - | TGCGCCAGCAGCCAAGACTGGGACTACGAGCAGTACTTC | CASSQDWDYEQYF
- | TRBJ2-1 | TRBV7-1 | - | TGTGCCAGCAGCTCGTATAGTACTTTCGGGGAGCAGTTCTTC | CASSSYSTFGEQFF
- | TRBJ2-1 | TRBV11-3 | - | TGTGCCAGCAGCTTCCAGGGAACAACGAATGAGCAGTTCTTC | CASSFQGTTNEQFF
- | TRBJ1-2 | TRBV19 | - | TGTGCCAGTAGTATGGGTAGGCCAGGGGCCGGCTATGGCTACACCTTC | CASSMGRPGAGYGYTF
TRBD1 | TRBJ1-1 | TRBV28 | - | TGTGCCAGTAGCCCCGGACAGGGGAAAGCTTTCTTT | CASSPGQGKAFF
- | TRBJ2-7 | TRBV6-8 | - | TGTGCCAGCAGTCCTCAGGACAGGGAGGGCGGCGAGCAGTACTTC | CASSPQDREGGEQYF
- | TRBJ2-7 | TRBV5-1 | - | TGCGCCAGCAGCTTCAGGGGAAGAAGCTCCTACGAGCAGTACTTC | CASSFRGRSSYEQYF
TRBD1 | TRBJ2-2 | TRBV12-5 | few | TGTGCTAGTGGTGCGGGACAGGGAGGGGCCGGGGAGCTGTTTTTT | CASGAGQGGAGELFF
- | TRBJ2-3 | TRBV6-8 | - | TGTGCCAGCAGTTACTGGTCAGGCGATACAGATACGCAGTATTTT | CASSYWSGDTDTQYF
- | TRBJ1-1 | TRBV18 | - | TGTGCCAGCTCACTACAGGTGGGCCGATGGTCTCCCCAGGGGATGAACACTGAAGCTTTCTTT | CASSLQVGRWSPQGMNTEAFF
- | TRBJ1-6 | TRBV23-1 | - | TGCGCCAGCACCATTGTGGGGGGTCGGAATTCACCCCTCCACTTT | CASTIVGGRNSPLHF
TRBD2 | TRBJ2-7 | TRBV25-1 | - | TGTGCCAGCAGTGACGACTATGGACTAGCGGGGGATTCCTACGAGCAGTACTTC | CASSDDYGLAGDSYEQYF
- | TRBJ2-7 | TRBV19 | - | TGTGCCACCAGCCCCACCGGACTAGGGGGCGAGCAGTACTTC | CATSPTGLGGEQYF